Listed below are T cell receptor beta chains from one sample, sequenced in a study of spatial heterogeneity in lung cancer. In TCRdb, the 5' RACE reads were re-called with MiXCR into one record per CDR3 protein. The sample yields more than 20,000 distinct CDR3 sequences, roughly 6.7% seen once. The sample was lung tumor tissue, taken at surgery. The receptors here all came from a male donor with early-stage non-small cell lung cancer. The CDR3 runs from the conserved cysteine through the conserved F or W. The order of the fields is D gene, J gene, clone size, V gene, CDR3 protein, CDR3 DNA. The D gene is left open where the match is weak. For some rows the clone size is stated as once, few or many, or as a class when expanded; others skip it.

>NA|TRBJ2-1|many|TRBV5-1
CASSFSVAGLFGNEQFF
TGCGCCAGCAGCTTTTCCGTGGCGGGACTCTTCGGGAATGAGCAGTTCTTC
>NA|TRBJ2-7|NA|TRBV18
CASSPPALLYEQYF
TGTGCCAGCTCCCCACCGGCCTTATTATACGAGCAGTACTTC
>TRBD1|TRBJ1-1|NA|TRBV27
CASSLKGAGTEAFF
TGTGCCAGCAGTTTAAAGGGGGCGGGCACTGAAGCTTTCTTT
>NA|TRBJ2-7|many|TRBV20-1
CSAGASGTLLEQYF
TGCAGTGCGGGAGCTTCCGGGACACTCCTCGAGCAGTACTTC
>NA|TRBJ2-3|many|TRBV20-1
CSAYGTQDTDTQYF
TGCAGTGCCTACGGGACCCAAGACACAGATACGCAGTATTTT
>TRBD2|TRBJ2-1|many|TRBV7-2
CASSVRLAGGAYNEQFF
TGTGCCAGCAGCGTCAGACTAGCGGGAGGGGCCTACAATGAGCAGTTCTTC
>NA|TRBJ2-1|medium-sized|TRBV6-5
CASIPRGINEQFF
TGTGCCAGCATCCCCCGTGGTATCAATGAGCAGTTCTTC
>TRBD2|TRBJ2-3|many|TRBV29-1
CSVTSGGHSTDTQYF
TGCAGCGTGACTAGCGGGGGCCACAGCACAGATACGCAGTATTTT
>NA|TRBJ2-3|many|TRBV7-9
CASSPHADTQYF
TGTGCCAGCAGCCCCCACGCAGATACGCAGTATTTT
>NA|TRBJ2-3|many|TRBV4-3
CASSQTLRLSPQYF
TGCGCCAGCAGCCAGACCCTCCGGTTAAGTCCGCAGTATTTT
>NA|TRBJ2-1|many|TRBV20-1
CSAVGSVTYNEQFF
TGCAGTGCCGTTGGTTCGGTGACCTACAATGAGCAGTTCTTC
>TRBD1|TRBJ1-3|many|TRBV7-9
CASSAQGGSSGNTIYF
TGTGCCAGCAGCGCCCAGGGGGGAAGCTCCGGAAACACCATATATTTT
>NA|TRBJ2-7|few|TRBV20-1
CSAMGSNRPGEQYF
TGCAGTGCTATGGGGTCGAACAGGCCGGGGGAGCAGTACTTC
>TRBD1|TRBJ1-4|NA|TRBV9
CASSVLTGGGEKLFF
TGTGCCAGCAGCGTCTTGACAGGGGGCGGCGAAAAACTGTTTTTT
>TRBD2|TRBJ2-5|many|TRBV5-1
CASSRSGNQETQYF
TGCGCCAGCAGCCGTAGCGGGAATCAAGAGACCCAGTACTTC
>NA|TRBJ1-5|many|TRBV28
CASSLSQGNQPQHF
TGTGCCAGCAGTTTATCGCAGGGGAATCAGCCCCAGCATTTT
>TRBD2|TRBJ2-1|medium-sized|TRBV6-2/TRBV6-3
CASRLAGANEQFF
TGTGCCAGCAGACTAGCGGGGGCTAATGAGCAGTTCTTC
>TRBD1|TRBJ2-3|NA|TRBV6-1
CASSVNRGTDTQYF
TGTGCCAGCAGTGTGAACAGGGGAACAGATACGCAGTATTTT
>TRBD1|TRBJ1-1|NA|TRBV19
CASSAQGADGAGGLEAFF
TGTGCCAGTAGTGCCCAGGGGGCAGACGGAGCGGGAGGCCTTGAAGCTTTCTTT
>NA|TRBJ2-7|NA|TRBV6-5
CASSFRAKGPYEQYF
TGTGCCAGCAGTTTCAGGGCAAAGGGGCCTTACGAGCAGTACTTC
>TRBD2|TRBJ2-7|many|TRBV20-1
CSARLAGYEQYF
TGCAGTGCTAGACTAGCGGGGTACGAGCAGTACTTC
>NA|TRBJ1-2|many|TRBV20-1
CSARGPGGVGGYTF
TGCAGTGCTAGAGGTCCCGGGGGGGTAGGAGGCTACACCTTC
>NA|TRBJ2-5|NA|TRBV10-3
CAISERSAGEGKTQYF
TGTGCCATCAGTGAAAGGTCGGCAGGGGAAGGAAAGACCCAGTACTTC
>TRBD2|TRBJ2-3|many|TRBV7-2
CASSLTSAGTDTQYF
TGTGCCAGCAGCTTAACTAGCGCCGGCACAGATACGCAGTATTTT
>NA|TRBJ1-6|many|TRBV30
CAWSKQGSPLHF
TGTGCCTGGAGTAAACAGGGATCACCCCTCCACTTT
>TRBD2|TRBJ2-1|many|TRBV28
CASSLGTSGYTYNEQFF
TGTGCCAGCAGCCTAGGGACTAGCGGGTACACCTACAATGAGCAGTTCTTC
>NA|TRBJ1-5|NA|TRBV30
CAWSQGWGAPQHF
TGTGCCTGGAGTCAAGGATGGGGCGCTCCCCAGCATTTT
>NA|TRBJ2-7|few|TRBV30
CAWSLSYEQYF
TGTGCCTGGAGTTTGTCCTACGAGCAGTACTTC
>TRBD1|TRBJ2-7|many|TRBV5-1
CASSFRDRGHEQYF
TGCGCCAGCAGCTTCCGGGACAGGGGCCACGAGCAGTACTTC
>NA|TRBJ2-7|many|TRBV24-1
CATSVPGGNEQYF
NA
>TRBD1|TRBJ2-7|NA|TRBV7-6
CASSMGQGGYEQYF
TGTGCCAGCAGCATGGGACAGGGCGGCTACGAGCAGTACTTC
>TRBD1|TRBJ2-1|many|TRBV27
CASSWGTGKGYENEQFF
TGTGCCAGCAGTTGGGGGACAGGGAAGGGGTACGAGAATGAGCAGTTCTTC
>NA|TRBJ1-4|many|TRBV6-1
CASRLTRGEKLFF
TGTGCCAGCAGATTGACCAGGGGTGAAAAACTGTTTTTT
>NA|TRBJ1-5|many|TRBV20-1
CSARDPARVPAASQPQHF
TGCAGTGCTAGAGATCCGGCCAGGGTACCAGCGGCAAGTCAGCCCCAGCATTTT
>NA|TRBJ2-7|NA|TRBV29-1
CSVEDNKPTYEQYF
TGCAGCGTTGAAGATAACAAGCCCACCTACGAGCAGTACTTC
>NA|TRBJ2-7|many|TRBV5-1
CASRREGSSYEQYF
TGCGCCAGCAGAAGGGAAGGTAGCTCCTACGAGCAGTACTTC
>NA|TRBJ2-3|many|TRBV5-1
CASSLGESTDTQYF
TGCGCCAGCAGCTTGGGGGAGTCGACAGATACGCAGTATTTT
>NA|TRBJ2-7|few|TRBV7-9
CASSPPVSYEQYF
TGTGCCAGCAGCCCGCCGGTCTCCTACGAGCAGTACTTC
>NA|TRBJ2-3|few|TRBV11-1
CASRDSGSTDTQYF
TGTGCCAGCAGGGATAGCGGTAGCACAGATACGCAGTATTTT
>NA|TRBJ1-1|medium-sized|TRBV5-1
CASSLEWNTEAFF
TGCGCCAGCAGCTTGGAGTGGAACACTGAAGCTTTCTTT
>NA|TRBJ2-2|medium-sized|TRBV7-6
CASSPRSGLAELFF
TGTGCCAGCAGCCCCCGCAGTGGGCTGGCGGAGCTGTTTTTT
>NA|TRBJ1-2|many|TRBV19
CASRSNNYGYTF
TGTGCCAGCCGGTCGAATAACTATGGCTACACCTTC
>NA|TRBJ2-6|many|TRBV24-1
CATSDSNSGANVLTF
TGTGCCACCAGTGACAGTAACTCTGGGGCCAACGTCCTGACTTTC
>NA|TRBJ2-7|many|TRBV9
CASSVDKGAYEQYF
TGTGCCAGCAGCGTAGATAAGGGGGCCTACGAGCAGTACTTC
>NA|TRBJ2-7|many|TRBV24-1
CATSEPGWSYEQYF
TGTGCCACCAGTGAGCCAGGGTGGTCATACGAGCAGTACTTC
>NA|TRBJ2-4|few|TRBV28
CASARRKDNWSKNIQYF
TGTGCCAGCGCAAGGCGAAAGGACAATTGGTCCAAAAACATTCAGTACTTC
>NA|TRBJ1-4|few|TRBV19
CASSLYSNEKLFF
TGTGCCAGTAGTCTTTACAGCAATGAAAAACTGTTTTTT
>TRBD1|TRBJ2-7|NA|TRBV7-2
CASSLDRGSYEQYF
TGTGCCAGCAGCCTCGACAGGGGATCCTACGAGCAGTACTTC
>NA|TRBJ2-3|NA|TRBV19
CASSPAGSYTDTQYF
TGTGCCAGTAGCCCCGCGGGGTCGTACACAGATACGCAGTATTTT
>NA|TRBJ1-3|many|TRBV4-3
CASSPGATGNTIYF
TGCGCCAGCAGCCCCGGGGCCACTGGAAACACCATATATTTT
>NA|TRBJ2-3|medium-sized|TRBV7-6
CASSPMSDTQYF
TGTGCCAGCAGCCCGATGTCAGATACGCAGTATTTT
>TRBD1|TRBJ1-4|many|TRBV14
CASSRLAPGQDEKLFF
TGTGCCAGCAGCCGTTTGGCCCCGGGACAGGATGAAAAACTGTTTTTT
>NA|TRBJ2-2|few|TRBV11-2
CASSSNTGELFF
TGTGCCAGCAGCTCCAACACCGGGGAGCTGTTTTTT
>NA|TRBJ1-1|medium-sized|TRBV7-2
CASSFATDTEAFF
TGTGCCAGCAGCTTTGCGACGGACACTGAAGCTTTCTTT
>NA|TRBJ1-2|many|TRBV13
CASSLAAGNYGYTF
TGTGCCAGCAGCTTAGCGGCAGGGAACTATGGCTACACCTTC
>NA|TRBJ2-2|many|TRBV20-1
CSGTRGTGELFF
TGCAGTGGTACCCGGGGCACCGGGGAGCTGTTTTTT
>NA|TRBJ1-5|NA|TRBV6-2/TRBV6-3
CASSFISGNQPQHF
TGTGCCAGCAGTTTCATTTCCGGCAATCAGCCCCAGCATTTT
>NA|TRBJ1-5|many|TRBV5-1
CASSLDGGTNQPQHF
TGCGCCAGCAGTCTCGACGGGGGGACCAATCAGCCCCAGCATTTT
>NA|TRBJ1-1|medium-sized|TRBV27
CASSFRGF
TGTGCCAGCAGTTTTAGGGGCTTT